The clone carrying this T cell receptor (beta chain) was picked up many times. Its matching antigen is unknown. The data are from a study of neurological immune-mediated disorders. Study-wide points: Sharing of CDR3 amino acid sequences among expanded clones across subjects was absent, suggesting private repertoires in all groups.

CD4+ or CD8+ T cells, around 960,000 per library, were used for sorted libraries. A single record per CDR3 protein comes from TCRdb applying MiXCR to the 5' RACE reads. The data hold about 21,000 distinct CDR3 sequences, with roughly 17% observed a single time. Germline CDR1 reads SGHKS; CDR2 reads YYEKEE (reference sequence). The CDR3 extends over 15 amino acids. Trimming cost V 4 bases and J 3 bases, with 16 bases left between them. The V and J genes are TRBV5-5 and TRBJ1-1; maybe TRBD1 (5 bases). The sample consisted of CD8+ T cells from blood. This receptor was taken from a woman between 18 and 30 years old with multiple sclerosis. This CDR3 reads CASSATRGRDTEAFF. Here the CDR3 DNA reads TGTGCCAGCAGCGCAACAAGGGGTCGGGACACTGAAGCTTTCTTT.